Included here is one T cell receptor beta chain sequence, with context. Its antigen is currently unknown. The ends lost 9 bases at V and 3 bases at J; junction bases unmatched: 6. Germline V gives CDR1 SNHLY, CDR2 FYNNEI. The CDR3 contains 14 residues. This sample was included in a study of cytotoxic CD8 clonotypes in ibrutinib-treated CLL. Study as a whole: Enrolment comprised around twelve relapsed/refractory and 15 treatment-naive patients; about 17 were IGHV unmutated. Response specimens were obtained following a median treatment duration of around 12 months, with a range of 6 to 36. Overall study results and limits: Baseline clonality, higher than in age-matched healthy donors, tracked circulating CD8+ T-cell counts. Sustained-remission and progressing patients had different sampling times.

TCRdb's table, derived via immunoSEQ multiplex PCR, lists solely in-frame clones and lacks some. The profile shows 110,000 to 150,000 clones, 60% to 85% of them singletons. Material: PBMCs, obtained after 24 months of ibrutinib treatment. The clonotype was recovered from a human donor with chronic lymphocytic leukemia. The genes are TRBV2 and TRBJ1-1, with TRBD1 matching over 11 bases. The CDR3 spells CASGQGARDTEAFF. CDR3 in DNA: TGTGCCAGTGGACAGGGGGCTCGGGACACTGAAGCTTTCTTT.